The text below deals with one T cell receptor (beta chain). What antigen it recognizes has not been identified. No base qualities exist here, and no much larger clone lies one base off it. The CDR3 runs 13 residues from the cysteine to the phenylalanine. CDR3 DNA only is kept here, 39 bases in frame from base 1. From a lookup of the germline V gene, CDR1 and CDR2 are MDHEN and SYDVKM. The junction shows trimming of 6 bases on V and 3 bases on J, plus 12 bases between the germline ends. This record belongs to a study of cytomegalovirus exposure and HLA in healthy donors (dated by TCRdb to 2016 to 2017). Regarding the research as a whole: According to an earlier analysis of a few hundred of the donors, 150 million to 200 million T cells yielded 90 million to 140 million unique TCR beta sequences and 276 Gb of sequence data. To study patterns of TCR occurrence, a later analysis re-analyzed previously published TCR beta repertoires from more than 550 donors and added high-resolution HLA genotyping. Donor age, sex, ethnicity and CMV serostatus were collected together with the repertoire data. Both class I and class II loci were covered by HLA typing, at four-digit resolution. To decide whether each TCR beta V gene segment behaved as functional or pseudogenic, an earlier analysis of approximately 590 of the donors relied on high-throughput TCR beta sequencing. A few DR-DQ haplotypes were handled as single units for association and clustering because linkage in the cohort was strong. The study was designed to test whether signatures of past pathogen exposure could be identified by cataloging public T cell receptors. In the later analysis, no new phenotypic data were used to find candidate immune exposures; instead, reliance was placed on TCR beta sequences and their occurrence across donors. Among about 400 genotyped donors of the cohort, an average of roughly 230,000 unique TCR beta nucleotide sequences was sequenced per donor, of which roughly 17% were non-productive. To predict cytomegalovirus infection status, the study brought together high-throughput TCR immunosequencing, statistical association of individual TCRs with disease status, and machine learning. Roughly 300 gigabases of sequencing data and 70 million to 85 million unique TCR sequences were included in an early release covering several hundred HLA-typed donors. The study used immunosequencing to profile the T cell repertoires of approximately 640 subjects and linked those repertoires to cytomegalovirus serostatus. Besides the first cohort of 666 subjects, a separate validation cohort made up of around 120 different subjects was used. Every discovery cohort repertoire had been produced on one sequencing platform. The genetic ancestry cluster associated with self-reported Caucasian donors included 81% of the approximately 400 genotyped donors. The number of typed donors differed by locus: about 629-630 for A, B, C, DRB1 and DQB1; 500 to 550 for DQA1; some 590 for DPA1; and some 430 for DPB1. A later genetic analysis used genome-wide SNP genotypes for about 65% of the roughly 670 donors, treating that subset as a discovery cohort. Broad study findings and their caveats: In a later analysis, several top co-occurrence clusters were reported to appear linked to parvovirus B19, influenza, CMV and Epstein-Barr virus. Because HLA typing was unavailable for some donors at each locus, only the typed subset was used in association tests. Correlated functional status among segregating V segments might reflect linkage disequilibrium, but an unknown experimental factor could not be ruled out. In an earlier analysis of a few hundred of the donors, most TCR beta V segments were observed in productive rearrangements about 90% or about 30% of the time, broadly matching IMGT annotations. While some public TCRs were present in many individuals, most TCR sequences turned up only very rarely across donors. According to a later analysis, TCR association rates differed among HLA loci, with DRB1 alleles showing the most associated TCRs and HLA-C alleles showing the fewest. The 87-base-pair reads could not distinguish some IMGT-functional V segments, including TRBV6-2 and TRBV6-3, so those segments were excluded. In a later analysis, around 17,000 TCR beta sequences were associated with specific HLA alleles at a false discovery rate of 0.05. This cohort had only TCR beta chains sequenced, and the lack of alpha or paired-chain data limited which features could be detected. Roughly uniform sequencing depth across donors was assumed in presence/absence analyses, although this assumption may not hold. A later genetic analysis reported fewer N-insertions in productive TCRs among donors in an Asian-associated ancestry cluster than the approximately 700-donor mean. A further reported finding was that TCR beta sequences accurately predicted the HLA-A and HLA-B alleles for most subjects in the first cohort. When HLA alleles, especially DR and DQ, strongly co-occurred, TCR associations were difficult to assign to individual alleles. Because counts were too low, some 16 rarely observed V segments, including chromosome 9 orphons, were excluded from the earlier analysis of 587 of the donors. A later analysis found that most CMV-associated TCR beta chains appeared HLA-restricted, with HLA associations seemingly driven largely by CMV exposure. A few of the identified cytomegalovirus-associated TCR beta chains were confirmed in vitro to be specific for cytomegalovirus antigens. It was suggested by the authors that the approach could potentially be generalized to other disease states and immunological phenotypes. In a later genetic analysis, a missense DCLRE1C variant was associated with V-gene and J-gene trimming of TCR beta chains, and the association was replicated in an independent cohort. A cluster of highly shared sequence variants was judged likely to be a technical artifact of the sequencing pipeline. The only immune exposure information available for the cohort was CMV serostatus. Compared with equally common non-associated chains, HLA-associated TCR beta chains in a later analysis were more clonally expanded and had lower generation probabilities. The study listed approximately 150 TCR beta chains as associated with cytomegalovirus. In both the original and validation cohorts, the classifier was reported to diagnose cytomegalovirus status with high specificity and sensitivity.

Library preparation employed the immunoSEQ multiplex PCR assay. For the multiplex PCR, a mixture combining 60 forward primers for TCR Vbeta segments and 13 reverse primers for TCR Jbeta segments was used. The CDR3 region of rearranged TCR beta genes was amplified from genomic DNA with a multiplex PCR assay. The amplified TCR beta libraries were sequenced on the Illumina HiSeq System as 87-base-pair reads. The original pipeline was this. Across the 500 to 700 repertoires, a later analysis counted 80 million or so unique TCR beta chains, 9.5 million to 12 million of which were shared by at least two donors. A nearest-neighbor algorithm error-corrected the raw reads and collapsed the reads into unique sequences, merging closely related sequences to remove PCR and sequencing errors. CDR3 sequences were aligned to IMGT reference sequences to assign V, D and J gene segments. Each retained sequence needed at least a six-nucleotide match to both a V gene segment and a J gene segment. Rearrangements were classified as productive when the CDR3 lacked stop codons and remained in frame with V and J, and all other rearrangements were classified as non-productive. Following IMGT convention, CDR3 was defined as the stretch from the second conserved V-encoded cysteine up to the conserved J-encoded phenylalanine. The earlier analysis of about 610 of the donors excluded sequences that lacked an unambiguous match to a single V gene segment. An earlier analysis of 587 of the donors classified V segments as functional when productive rearrangements were above 56.7% and as segregating when the standard deviation between donors was above 5%. A statistical classification framework was built to diagnose cytomegalovirus status from the catalog of TCR beta chain sequences. A later analysis assigned V and J genes by comparing TCR nucleotide sequences with IMGT/GENE-DB human TR gene sequences. In a later analysis, CDR3 sequences and most-parsimonious VDJ recombination scenarios were assigned using the TCRdist pipeline. In a later analysis, each TCR beta chain was defined by its CDR3 amino acid sequence together with its V-gene family, and reads lacking a unique V-gene family were excluded. As a way to deal with suspected cross-contamination and a sequencing artifact, a later analysis dropped 500 to 700 nucleotide sequences that were highly shared and had low generation probability. In a later analysis, a clonal expansion index was calculated for each public chain from normalized within-repertoire ranks of inferred template counts. In a later analysis, generation probabilities were computed using a VDJ recombination model fitted to out-of-frame rearrangements, and the results were checked against IGoR. In a later analysis, hypergeometric tests were used to score TCR-TCR, TCR-HLA and TCR-CMV co-occurrence, with a repertoire-size bias correction applied to TCR pairs. A later analysis estimated false discovery rates by permuting HLA or CMV assignments 20 times. A later analysis grouped co-occurring TCRs with DBSCAN, adding TCRdist sequence similarity when clustering within HLA-allele-positive subsets. Repertoires with fewer than 30,000 or more than 120,000 public chains were left out of co-occurrence clustering, as were about five repertoires with anomalous nucleotide sharing. TCRdb holds this immuneACCESS table with in-frame rearrangements only. Some clones are missing; in checked studies, unresolved V genes explain under half, and the rest has no known cause. Clone size and the V and J calls come from that table; the DNA yielded D and trimming. This sample comprises over 120,000 clones, approximately 80% of them detected only once. The top ten hold under 10% of the sample.

In total, approximately 690 healthy bone marrow donors made up the cohort. At the time of sampling, all cohort members were nominally healthy, though unrecorded immune exposures were likely present. The donor tested CMV seropositive, placing the donor among the 250 to 300 seropositive members of the cohort. A peripheral blood sample was provided by each donor, and peripheral blood mononuclear cells were used for TCR beta sequencing. Genomic DNA was extracted from the blood cell samples with the Qiagen DNeasy Blood Extraction Kit. The specimen was PBMCs. Here the chain combines TRBV28 and TRBJ2-7; the best D guess is TRBD1, with 6 bases matching. The origin of this receptor is a woman aged 55-75 years in good health and CMV-seropositive. CDR3 sequence: CASRQQGYYEQYF. The nucleotide sequence reads as follows: TGTGCCAGCAGACAACAGGGATACTACGAGCAGTACTTC.